By frequency in the sample, the clone carrying this TCR beta chain is medium-sized (0.01 to 0.1%). Its antigen remains unidentified. The data were taken from a study of shared clonotypes between healthy human individuals. Study-wide context: Donors had three CD4 naive, three CD4 memory, two CD8 naive and one CD8 memory plate apiece. Study results and limitations: Around 5.4% of naive CD4 clonotypes were common to a handful of donors. Rarefaction analysis demonstrated incomplete sorted-subset sequencing notwithstanding large depth.

Germline V CDR1 and CDR2: MNHNS, SASEGT. The CDR3 contains 17 residues. J gave up 5 bases and V 1 base, and 7 bases lay outside the gene matches. Sorted-subset replicate PCR reactions were performed with approximately 190 ng DNA, corresponding to roughly 27,000 T cell genomes. Sequenced by immunoSEQ multiplex PCR; TCRdb stores in-frame clones only, minus some. The sample lists 600,000 to 800,000 clones; roughly 72% were seen once. The origin of this receptor is a woman aged 25 to 45 in good health. The gene calls are TRBV6-1 and TRBJ2-2, with 10 nucleotides matching TRBD2. The sequenced sample consisted of memory CD4+ T cells sorted from blood. As for subset: CD45RA-negative fraction. CDR3 sequence reads: CASSEGSLAGVTGELFF. The DNA for the CDR3 is TGTGCCAGCAGTGAAGGTTCGCTAGCGGGAGTTACCGGGGAGCTGTTTTTT.